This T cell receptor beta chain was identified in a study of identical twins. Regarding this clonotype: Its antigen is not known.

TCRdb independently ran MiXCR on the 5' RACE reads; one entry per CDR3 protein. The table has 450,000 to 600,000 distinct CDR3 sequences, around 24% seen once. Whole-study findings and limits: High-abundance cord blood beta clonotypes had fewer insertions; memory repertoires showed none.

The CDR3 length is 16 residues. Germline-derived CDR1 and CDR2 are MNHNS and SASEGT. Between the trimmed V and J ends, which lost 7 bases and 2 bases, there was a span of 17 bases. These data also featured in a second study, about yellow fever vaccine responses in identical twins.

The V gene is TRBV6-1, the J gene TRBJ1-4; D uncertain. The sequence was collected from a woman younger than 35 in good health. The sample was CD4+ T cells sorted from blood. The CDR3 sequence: CASIKRPGSTNEKLFF. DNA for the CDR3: TGTGCCAGCATCAAAAGGCCCGGATCGACTAATGAAAAACTGTTTTTT.